This is a list of T cell receptor beta chains from one sample in a study of PD-L1 blockade in urothelial cancer. TCRdb's table, derived via immunoSEQ multiplex PCR, lists solely in-frame clones and lacks some. Among about 71,000 clones listed, roughly nine tenths were seen once. Sample: PBMCs, taken around atezolizumab (anti-PD-L1) treatment. Source of these receptors: a man between 60 and 75 years old with urothelial cancer. The CDR3 runs from the conserved cysteine through the conserved F or W. Fields, in order: J gene, D gene, clone size, V gene, CDR3 DNA, CDR3 protein. A D gene is named only where the DNA matches it firmly. Not all rows give a size; the values are once, few, many and, for expanded clones, a class.

TRBJ2-6 NA NA TRBV6-4 TGTGCCAGCAGTGTGGGCAGGGGTTCTGGGGCCAACGTCCTGACTTTC CASSVGRGSGANVLTF
TRBJ2-7 NA NA TRBV28 TGTGCCAGCAGTTCCTCCGGGACTCCCACCTACGAGCAGTACTTC CASSSSGTPTYEQYF
TRBJ2-5 NA NA TRBV25-1 TGTGCCAGCAGCCGCCCGGGAGCGTACCAAGAGACCCAGTACTTC CASSRPGAYQETQYF
TRBJ2-3 TRBD2 NA TRBV7-9 TGTGCCAGCAGCTTCGGGACTAGCGGGGGCCCCACAGATACGCAGTATTTT CASSFGTSGGPTDTQYF
TRBJ2-1 NA NA TRBV10-1 TGCGCCAGCAGTGAACAGGGAATTAATGAGCAGTTCTTC CASSEQGINEQFF
TRBJ2-3 NA NA TRBV19 TGTGCCAGTAGTATCGGCGGTGGCACTGGAGCTAGCACAGATACGCAGTATTTT CASSIGGGTGASTDTQYF
TRBJ2-7 NA NA TRBV5-6 TGTGCCAGCAGGAAGGAGGGCCTCAACGAGCAGTACTTC CASRKEGLNEQYF
TRBJ2-7 NA NA TRBV19 TGTGCCAGTAGTGCCGGGACTCCAAAGTACGAGCAGTACTTC CASSAGTPKYEQYF
TRBJ2-4 TRBD1 NA TRBV15 TGTGCCACCAGCAGCCCGATGACAGGGAAAAACATTCAGTACTTC CATSSPMTGKNIQYF
TRBJ1-1 NA NA TRBV5-1 TGCGCCAGCAGCTTGCTCGGGAGCGAGATCGGAGCTTTCTTT CASSLLGSEIGAFF
TRBJ1-1 TRBD1 NA TRBV30 TGTGCCTGGAGTCACGGACAGGGATGGGGACTTGAAGCTTTCTTT CAWSHGQGWGLEAFF
TRBJ2-7 TRBD1 NA TRBV27 TGTGCCAGCAGTGTGACCGGGACAGGCGGCTTCTATTACGAGCAGTACTTC CASSVTGTGGFYYEQYF
TRBJ2-3 NA NA TRBV30 TGTGCCTGGAGTACCAAAACTTCAACTAGCACAGATACGCAGTATTTT CAWSTKTSTSTDTQYF
TRBJ2-3 TRBD2 once TRBV5-1 TGCGCCAGCAGCTCCCCGACTAGCGGAACTAGCACAGATACGCAGTATTTT CASSSPTSGTSTDTQYF
TRBJ2-3 NA NA TRBV5-4 TGTGCCAGCAGCTTATCGCAGGGGACGCCAGATACGCAGTATTTT CASSLSQGTPDTQYF
TRBJ2-1 TRBD2 NA TRBV7-9 TGTGCCAGCAGCCCCCGGACTAGCGGGACTTCCTACAATGAGCAGTTCTTC CASSPRTSGTSYNEQFF
TRBJ2-2 NA NA TRBV7-9 TGTGCCAGCAGCTGGGGGCGCGTCACCGGGGAGCTGTTTTTT CASSWGRVTGELFF
TRBJ2-7 TRBD1 NA TRBV28 TGTGCCAGCAGTAACCGGGACAGGGCCTACGAGCAGTACTTC CASSNRDRAYEQYF
TRBJ2-4 TRBD1 NA TRBV7-9 TGTGCCAGCAGCTTAGTCAAGGGACAGGGGGCTCACATTCAGTACTTC CASSLVKGQGAHIQYF
TRBJ1-5 NA once TRBV2 TGTGCCAGCAGTGAGAACAGGGAACAGCCCCAGCATTTT CASSENREQPQHF
TRBJ1-6 TRBD1 NA TRBV5-1 TGCGCCAGCAGCTTGACTCCGGGACAGCTAAATTCACCCCTCCACTTT CASSLTPGQLNSPLHF
TRBJ1-1 NA once TRBV9 TGTGCCAGCAGCGTCACAGGGTCGGAGGCTGAAGCTTTCTTT CASSVTGSEAEAFF
TRBJ2-1 TRBD1 NA TRBV25-1 TGTGCCAGCAGTGACGGGGACAGGGAGGATGAGCAGTTCTTC CASSDGDREDEQFF
TRBJ2-5 NA NA TRBV6-6 TGTGCCAGCAGTCCACGGGTATTGACGCAAGAGACCCAGTACTTC CASSPRVLTQETQYF
TRBJ1-5 TRBD1 few TRBV5-5 TGTGCCAGCAGCAAAACACCGGGGACAGCCAATCAGCCCCAGCATTTT CASSKTPGTANQPQHF
TRBJ2-7 NA once TRBV27 TGTGCCAGCAGCCCCTATTGGAGAGAGCAGTACTTC CASSPYWREQYF
TRBJ1-1 TRBD1 NA TRBV6-1 TGTGCCAGCCTCAGTGGGGGGACAGGGAAGGCTGAAGCTTTCTTT CASLSGGTGKAEAFF
TRBJ2-7 NA NA TRBV7-9 TGTGCCAGCAGCCAGGCCTCGGCCTACGAGCAGTACTTC CASSQASAYEQYF
TRBJ1-5 NA NA TRBV11-2 TGTGCCAGCAGCTTCCTAGCCGGCCAGCCCCAGCATTTT CASSFLAGQPQHF
TRBJ2-1 TRBD2 NA TRBV9 TGTGCCAGCAGCCCCACCGGGGGGATAGGGAACAATGAGCAGTTCTTC CASSPTGGIGNNEQFF
TRBJ1-2 NA NA TRBV7-6 TGTGCCAGCAGTATACAGGAAACCTATGGCTACACCTTC CASSIQETYGYTF
TRBJ2-7 TRBD2 NA TRBV27 TGTGCCAGCAGTTTATCGGGGACTAGGCCCTGGGAGCAGTACTTC CASSLSGTRPWEQYF
TRBJ1-5 NA NA TRBV25-1 TGTGCCAGCAGCGCGGGATCGAATCAGCCCCAGCATTTT CASSAGSNQPQHF
TRBJ2-7 NA NA TRBV7-9 TGTGCCAGCAGCTCATCCGACAGCTTCTCCTACGAGCAGTACTTC CASSSSDSFSYEQYF
TRBJ2-2 NA once TRBV25-1 TGTGCCAGCAGTGAATTGGCAGACACCGGGGAGCTGTTTTTT CASSELADTGELFF
TRBJ2-6 NA NA TRBV9 TGTGCCAGTGATAGGAGCGCTACTGGGGCCAACGTCCTGACTTTC CASDRSATGANVLTF
TRBJ2-3 NA NA TRBV10-1 TGCGCCAGCAGTTTCCAAGATACGCAGTATTTT CASSFQDTQYF
TRBJ1-5 NA few TRBV27 TGTGCCAGCAGTTCCCTAGGGGTGTGGGGCGAACCCCAGCATTTT CASSSLGVWGEPQHF
TRBJ1-2 NA NA TRBV18 TGTGCCAGCTCAGCAAGGGACACTAACTATGGCTACACCTTC CASSARDTNYGYTF
TRBJ2-7 TRBD1 NA TRBV19 TGTGCCAGTAGTCCCCAGGCAGGGGGTGTCAACGAGCAGTACTTC CASSPQAGGVNEQYF
TRBJ2-1 NA NA TRBV29-1 TGCAGCGCCGGACCTACGGGGTACAATGAGCAGTTCTTC CSAGPTGYNEQFF
TRBJ2-1 TRBD2 NA TRBV5-1 TGCGCCAGCAGCTCGCCCAGGCTAGCGGCTAACTACAATGAGCAGTTCTTC CASSSPRLAANYNEQFF
TRBJ2-3 NA NA TRBV6-5 TGTGCCAGCAGATCCCATTCAGGCACAGATACGCAGTATTTT CASRSHSGTDTQYF
TRBJ2-1 TRBD2 once TRBV5-4 TGTGCCAGCAGCTTGGTCGGGGGGGCTTACAATGAGCAGTTCTTC CASSLVGGAYNEQFF
TRBJ1-5 NA NA TRBV19 TGTGCCAGTAGTATGAGGGATAGCAATCAGCCCCAGCATTTT CASSMRDSNQPQHF
TRBJ2-1 NA NA TRBV29-1 TGCAGCGCTTCTATCAGGGAAAGATCCTACAATGAGCAGTTCTTC CSASIRERSYNEQFF
TRBJ2-1 TRBD1 once TRBV18 TGTGCCAGCTCAGGCTACAGGGGAAGCAATGAGCAGTTCTTC CASSGYRGSNEQFF
TRBJ2-3 NA NA TRBV29-1 TGCAGCGTTGACAACCGACAGGTCACAGATACGCAGTATTTT CSVDNRQVTDTQYF